The entry below gives a single T cell receptor (beta chain) sequence along with its context. The antigen is unknown. Trimming removed 3 bases from V and 6 bases from J; junction bases left unmatched: 4. This CDR3 spans 13 amino acids. Looked up from germline, CDR1 is ENHRY and CDR2 is SYGVKD. RNA transcripts gave rise to amplified TCR beta CDR3 regions. The study used the HTBI primer set for a first-round RT-PCR of the TCR CDR3. Using its own MiXCR run on the multiplex PCR reads, TCRdb lists one record per CDR3 protein. The table includes some 340,000 distinct CDR3 sequences, roughly an eighth detected once. The data derive from a study of T cells in Graves' hyperthyroidism and ophthalmopathy. Study-level points and caveats: Onset of ophthalmopathy came a median 6.5 months after the model predicted it.

The sequence derives from a woman in her 40s with Graves' ophthalmopathy. Sequencing was performed on blood. This chain links TRBV10-3 with TRBJ1-1, with 7 bases aligning to TRBD1. The CDR3 coding sequence is TGTGCCATCAGTGACTTGACAGGGTCTGAAGCTTTCTTT. Its protein is CAISDLTGSEAFF.